This TCR beta chain derives from a study of cytomegalovirus exposure and HLA in healthy donors. Looking at the study overall: An early data release held tens of millions of unique TCRs from HLA-typed donors.

The PCR had 60 Vbeta and 13 Jbeta primers. TCRdb's table, derived via immunoSEQ multiplex PCR, lists solely in-frame clones and lacks some. The repertoire holds around 60,000 clones, with over 75% as singletons. Germline CDR1 SGHAT, CDR2 FQNNGV. This CDR3 is built from 18 residues. With V trimmed by 5 bases and J by 7 bases, 16 bases remained unmatched. This clone was counted between two and nine times. The V call is TRBV11-2, the J call TRBJ2-2, with 10 bases fitting TRBD1. The sequencing sample was made of PBMCs. The receptor was isolated from a male donor in good health and CMV-seronegative. The CDR3 sequence is CASSHPSGTGASSGELFF. CDR3 DNA: TGTGCCAGCAGCCACCCCTCCGGGACAGGGGCCTCAAGCGGGGAGCTGTTTTTT.